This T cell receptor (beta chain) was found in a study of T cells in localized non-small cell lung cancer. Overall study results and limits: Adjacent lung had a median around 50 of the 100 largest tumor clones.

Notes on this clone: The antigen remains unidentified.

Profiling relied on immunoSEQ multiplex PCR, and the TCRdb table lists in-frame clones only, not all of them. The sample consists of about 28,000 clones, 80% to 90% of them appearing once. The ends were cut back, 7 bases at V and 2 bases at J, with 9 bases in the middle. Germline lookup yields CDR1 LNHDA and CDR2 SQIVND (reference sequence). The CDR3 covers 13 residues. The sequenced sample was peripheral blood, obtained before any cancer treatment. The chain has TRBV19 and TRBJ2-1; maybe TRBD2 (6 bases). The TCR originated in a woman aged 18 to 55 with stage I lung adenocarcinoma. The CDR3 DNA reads TGTGCCAGTATTGCGGGGACCTACAATGAGCAGTTCTTC. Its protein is CASIAGTYNEQFF. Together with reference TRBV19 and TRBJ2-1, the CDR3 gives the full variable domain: DGGITQSPKYLFRKEGQNVTLSCEQNLNHDAMYWYRQDPGQGLRLIYYSQIVNDFQKGDIAEGYSVSREKKESFPLTVTSAQKNPTAFYLCASIAGTYNEQFFGPGTRLTVL.